The source of this TCR beta chain is a study of T-cell reconstitution after alpha-beta-depleted transplantation in children. The CDR3 is 14 amino acids. The V end was cut by 6 bases, the J end by 5 bases, with 16 bases between. Germline-derived CDR1 and CDR2 are DFQATT and SNEGSKA (reference sequence). This clonotype was seen more than once but under ten times. Its antigen is still unknown. Unique molecular identifiers were incorporated into the prepared TCRbeta library. TCRdb recomputed calls from the PCR reads with MiXCR, one row per CDR3 protein. The sample lists 540,000 or so distinct CDR3 sequences, under 30% seen once, with 11% to 15% in the top ten. Study-wide findings and caveats: One year post-transplant, T-cell counts and diversity were largely derived from T cells produced anew. Approximately two months post-transplant, alpha-beta T cells reportedly originated from several hundred expanded graft clones. Some patients owed their high day-60 TCRbeta diversity to surviving recipient T cells and thymic progenitors.

The V and J genes are TRBV20-1 and TRBJ1-4; D unclear. The input for sequencing was PBMCs, mostly from graft donor cells, taken 360 days after TCRalphabeta/CD19-depleted stem cell transplant. This clonotype originated in a boy under two years old who had a stem cell transplant for acute myeloid leukemia, so the T cells may come from the graft donor. CDR3 region: CSARRTYLNEKLFF. CDR3 bases: TGCAGTGCGCGAAGGACGTACTTAAATGAAAAACTGTTTTTT.